The 9 T cell receptor beta chains below come from one sample, sequenced in a study of blood T cells in healthy people across ages. PCR was performed a second time for roughly 7 to 12 cycles using a sample-barcoded 5' primer and a J-beta primer mix. TCRdb re-derived calls from the 5' RACE reads in MiXCR, one entry per CDR3 protein. This table has roughly 700,000 distinct CDR3 sequences, approximately 50% appearing once. Sequencing input: blood. These receptors were taken from a woman in her sixties in good health.

The chain carries TRBV13 and TRBJ2-2; D not certain. Trimming shortened V by 1 base and J by 8 bases, and 2 bases separated the two germline ends. Germline V lookup: CDR1 PRHDT, CDR2 FYEKMQ (reference sequence). The CDR3 has 11 amino acids. CDR3 region: CASSLEGELFF. The CDR3 bases are TGTGCCAGCAGCTTAGAAGGGGAGCTGTTTTTT.

The chain joins TRBV4-1 to TRBJ1-2; perhaps TRBD1 as D (6 bases). There are 15 residues in the CDR3. The germline V and J ends were trimmed by 1 base and 3 bases, with 12 bases remaining between them. The germline gives CDR1 MGHRA, CDR2 YSYEKL. CDR3 bases: TGCGCCAGCAGCCAAGTACGGCAGGGGTACTATGGCTACACCTTC. The encoded protein is CASSQVRQGYYGYTF.

This clonotype was seen repeatedly, ten times or more. The chain employs TRBV18 and TRBJ1-1; 8 nucleotides agree with TRBD1. The CDR3 sequence is 13 residues long. Per the germline V gene, CDR1 is KGHSH and CDR2 is LQKENI. V shed 5 bases, J shed 10 bases, and the junction held 9 bases outside the gene matches. In DNA form, the CDR3 reads TGTGCCAGCTCAAGTACCGGGACAGGAGGAGCTTTCTTT. Translating it yields CASSSTGTGGAFF. Using reference TRBV18 and TRBJ1-1 for the parts outside the CDR3, the full variable domain is NAGVMQNPRHLVRRRGQEARLRCSPMKGHSHVYWYRQLPEEGLKFMVYLQKENIIDESGMPKERFSAEFPKEGPSILRIQQVVRGDSAAYFCASSSTGTGGAFFGQGTRLTVV.

This clonotype was observed a handful of times. The chain uses TRBV28 and TRBJ2-3; D is uncertain. The CDR3 loop spans 15 amino acids. The V gene lost 2 bases and the J gene lost 2 bases, with 11 bases spanning the gap. In germline, CDR1 is MDHEN, CDR2 SYDVKM. Here the CDR3 DNA reads TGTGCCAGCAGTTTACCTTCCGGGCACACAGATACGCAGTATTTT. Protein: CASSLPSGHTDTQYF. Using reference TRBV28 and TRBJ2-3 for the parts outside the CDR3, the full variable domain is DVKVTQSSRYLVKRTGEKVFLECVQDMDHENMFWYRQDPGLGLRLIYFSYDVKMKEKGDIPEGYSVSREKKERFSLILESASTNQTSMYLCASSLPSGHTDTQYFGPGTRLTVL.

Points on this clonotype: Since a much larger clone is just one base distant, this may be a read error. The rearrangement joins TRBV15 to TRBJ2-5; no clear D gene. CDR1 is LNHNV, CDR2 YYDKDF, per germline (reference sequence). CDR3 length: 14 amino acids. V lost 1 base, J lost 3 bases, and 9 bases lay in between. CDR3 bases: TGTGCCACCAGCAGAGGTGGAATGGAAGAGACCCAGTACTTC. Translation: CATSRGGMEETQYF.

The V call is TRBV7-2, the J call TRBJ2-2; the D is unclear. Germline V gene lookup returns CDR1 SGHTA and CDR2 FQGNSA. The CDR3 extends over 14 amino acids. V gave up 2 bases and J gave up 2 bases, with 6 bases separating them. The CDR3 here is CASSLLLNTGELFF. The CDR3 bases are TGTGCCAGCAGCTTATTACTCAACACCGGGGAGCTGTTTTTT.

This sequence joins TRBV5-1 and TRBJ1-2, with D hard to call. CDR3 length: 15 amino acids. The V and J ends lost 1 base and 5 bases respectively, with 15 bases between them. The germline V gene has CDR1 SGHRS and CDR2 YFSETQ. The CDR3 loop is CASSLRVGSQYGYTF. In DNA, the CDR3 is TGCGCCAGCAGCTTGCGGGTCGGCTCCCAATATGGCTACACCTTC.

This clonotype was counted between two and nine times. The gene calls are TRBV20-1 and TRBJ1-4; D gene ambiguous. Trimming pared 4 bases from V and 8 bases from J, leaving 14 bases between. The CDR3 covers 13 residues. The V gene's germline CDR1 is DFQATT and CDR2 SNEGSKA (reference sequence). The CDR3 reads CSAIRTPREKLFF. In nucleotides, the CDR3 is TGCAGTGCTATAAGGACCCCGAGGGAAAAACTGTTTTTT.

This clonotype was observed a few times. The CDR3 bases are TGTGCCAGCAGTTGGGACAGCGGGAATCAGCCCCAGCATTTT. Translating gives CASSWDSGNQPQHF. The rearrangement links TRBV2 to TRBJ1-5; TRBD1 aligns across 7 bases. This CDR3 contains 14 residues. The V gene's germline CDR1 is SNHLY and CDR2 FYNNEI. Trimming cost V 5 bases and J 4 bases; bases outside gene matches: 5.